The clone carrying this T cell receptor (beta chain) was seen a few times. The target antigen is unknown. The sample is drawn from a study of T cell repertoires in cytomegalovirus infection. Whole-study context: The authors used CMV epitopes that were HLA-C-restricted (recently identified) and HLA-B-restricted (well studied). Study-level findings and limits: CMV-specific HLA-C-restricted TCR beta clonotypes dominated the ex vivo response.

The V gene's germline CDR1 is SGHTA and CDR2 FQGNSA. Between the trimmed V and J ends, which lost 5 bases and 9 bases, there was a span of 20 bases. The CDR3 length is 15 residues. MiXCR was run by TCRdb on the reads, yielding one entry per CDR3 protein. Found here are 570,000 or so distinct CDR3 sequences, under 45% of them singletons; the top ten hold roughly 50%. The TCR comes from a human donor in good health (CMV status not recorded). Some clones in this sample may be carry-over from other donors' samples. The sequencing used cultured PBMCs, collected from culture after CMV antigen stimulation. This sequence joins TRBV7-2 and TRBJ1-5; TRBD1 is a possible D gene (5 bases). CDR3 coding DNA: TGTGCCAGCAGCCGGGGGAACCGGGACTTGGGGCCCCAGCATTTT. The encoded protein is CASSRGNRDLGPQHF.